This T cell receptor beta chain was sequenced in a study of cytomegalovirus exposure and HLA in healthy donors. The PCR made use of 60 Vbeta and 13 Jbeta primers. Clones were sequenced by immunoSEQ multiplex PCR, and TCRdb holds only the in-frame ones, with some missing. This sample has around 140,000 clones, with roughly 80% found just once. The germline V gene has CDR1 KGHSH and CDR2 LQKENI. Trimming removed 1 base at V and 6 bases at J, with 15 bases between. CDR3 length equals 16 residues. The chain joins TRBV18 to TRBJ2-2; D remains ambiguous. The source is a woman aged 25 to 39 in good health and CMV-seronegative. Sequencing was done on a sample of PBMCs. The DNA of the CDR3 is TGTGCCAGCTCACCACTAACCCCCCGCGTGGCCGGGGAGCTGTTTTTT. This sequence encodes CASSPLTPRVAGELFF.